The rows below give T cell receptor beta chains drawn from one sample of a study of blood T cell repertoires in COVID-19. The assay was immunoSEQ multiplex PCR, and TCRdb's table has in-frame clones only and misses some. There are under 300,000 clones in the sample; about 85% occur only once, and 13% lies in the top ten. Sample: peripheral blood. These receptors came from a human donor in a cohort sampled during active COVID-19. CDR3s include the opening cysteine and the closing phenylalanine or tryptophan. D genes are given only for firm matches. The size field is filled for only some rows; it gives once, few, many or a size class.

J	size	D	V	DNA	CDR3
TRBJ1-2	.	TRBD1	TRBV18	TGTGCCAGCTCACTCGACAGGGATTATGGCTACACCTTC	CASSLDRDYGYTF
TRBJ2-1	.	.	TRBV5-1	TGCGCCAGCTCTTCGGAGGGCCCCTACAATGAGCAGTTCTTC	CASSSEGPYNEQFF
TRBJ2-7	.	.	TRBV2	TGTGCCAGCACGGCGGACAGCCAATTTGGGAAGCAGTACTTC	CASTADSQFGKQYF
TRBJ1-4	many	.	TRBV6-1	TGTGCCAGCAGTGAAGCCGGGGGTAGGGAAAAACTGTTTTTT	CASSEAGGREKLFF
TRBJ1-1	.	TRBD1	TRBV9	TGTGCCAGCAGTCCTCTACAGGGGGCGACTGAAGCTTTCTTT	CASSPLQGATEAFF
TRBJ1-1	.	.	TRBV6-6	TGTGCCAGCAGTCGAGCCATTGGACAAGGCGACACTGAAGCTTTCTTT	CASSRAIGQGDTEAFF
TRBJ1-3	.	.	TRBV12-3/TRBV12-4	TGTGCCAGCAGTTTCCAACTAGGAAACACCATATATTTT	CASSFQLGNTIYF
TRBJ1-2	.	.	TRBV12-3/TRBV12-4	TGTGCCAGCAGTTTCGCAGCGGGGTATGGCTACACCTTC	CASSFAAGYGYTF
TRBJ2-1	.	.	TRBV3-1/TRBV3-2	TGTGCCAGCAGGTACAACCTAGATTCCTACAATGAGCAGTTCTTC	CASRYNLDSYNEQFF
TRBJ2-1	.	TRBD1	TRBV5-1	TGCGCCAGCAGCTTGGTCGGCAGGGGGTTCGATGAGCAGTTCTTC	CASSLVGRGFDEQFF
TRBJ2-3	.	TRBD2	TRBV6-5	TGTGCCAGCAGTTACGCCTTAGCGGGAGGCACAGATACGCAGTATTTT	CASSYALAGGTDTQYF
TRBJ2-1	.	TRBD2	TRBV19	TGTGCCAGTAGTAAGCAGACTAGCGGGACTAATGAGCAGTTCTTC	CASSKQTSGTNEQFF
TRBJ1-1	.	TRBD1	TRBV6-6	TGTGCCAGCAGTCCGTCAGGGACAGGCAGAACTGAAGCTTTCTTT	CASSPSGTGRTEAFF
TRBJ1-2	once	.	TRBV9	TGTGCCAGCAGTCTGGGACTTTTAGACAATGGCTACACCTTC	CASSLGLLDNGYTF
TRBJ1-1	.	.	TRBV5-1	TGCGCCAGCAGCTTGGGAGGTTTTGGGTCCACTGAAGCTTTCTTT	CASSLGGFGSTEAFF
TRBJ2-7	.	.	TRBV7-2	TGTGCCAGCAGCCTCTTGTACGAGCAGTACTTC	CASSLLYEQYF
TRBJ2-3	.	TRBD1	TRBV19	TGTGCCAGTAGGCGACAGGGTACAGATACGCAGTATTTT	CASRRQGTDTQYF
TRBJ2-7	.	.	TRBV7-2	TGTGCCAGCAGACGCGACTTGAACTTACTTTACGAGCAGTACTTC	CASRRDLNLLYEQYF
TRBJ2-4	.	TRBD1	TRBV28	TGTGCCAGCAGTTCCACCGGGACAGGGAGGGGAGCCAAAAACATTCAGTACTTC	CASSSTGTGRGAKNIQYF
TRBJ2-2	.	.	TRBV11-3	TGTGCCAGCAGTTATGTTAGCTCCGGGGAGCTGTTTTTT	CASSYVSSGELFF
TRBJ1-4	.	.	TRBV19	TGTGCCAGTAGTATAGATGACCCGGGTCTCTCCTTTAATGAAAAACTGTTTTTT	CASSIDDPGLSFNEKLFF
TRBJ2-5	.	TRBD1	TRBV7-8	TGTGCCAGCAGCTTAGTACTATCGGGACAGGGTCGGCAAGAGACCCAGTACTTC	CASSLVLSGQGRQETQYF